One and the same sample provided the 10 T cell receptor beta chains below, sequenced in a study of T-cell reconstitution after alpha-beta-depleted transplantation in children. The authors prepared the TCRbeta library with unique molecular identifiers. TCRdb re-called the PCR reads through MiXCR, storing one row per CDR3 protein. The repertoire has approximately 650,000 distinct CDR3 sequences, over 10% of them found once; the top ten carry roughly 0.77%. This material consisted of PBMCs, taken before TCRalphabeta/CD19-depleted stem cell transplant. The receptors were gathered from a girl aged 2 to 9 with congenital amegakaryocytic thrombocytopenia, due to receive a stem cell transplant.

This clonotype was seen ten or more times. The chain recombines TRBV20-1 with TRBJ2-7; a possible D gene is TRBD2 (5 bases). V lost 2 bases and J 6 bases, leaving 17 bases between the germline ends. CDR3 length equals 14 residues. CDR1 DFQATT and CDR2 SNEGSKA come from the germline V gene (reference sequence). The CDR3 DNA is TGCAGTGCTAGAAAGTCTTTTAGCGCCGCCGAGCAGTACTTC. Encoded protein: CSARKSFSAAEQYF.

Only one count was recorded for this clonotype. The chain carries TRBV12-3 or TRBV12-4 and TRBJ2-7, with a tentative D call TRBD1 (6 bases). V was shortened by 4 bases and J by 0 bases, with 10 bases between the two germline ends. The length of the CDR3 is 14 residues. The CDR3 DNA sequence: TGTGCCAGCAGTTCAGGGGTCCTCTCCTACGAGCAGTACTTC. Translating gives CASSSGVLSYEQYF.

In this sample, this clonotype turned up many times. J is TRBJ2-7 and V is TRBV5-1, with no clear D. CDR1 and CDR2 from the germline V gene are SGHRS and YFSETQ. The CDR3 extends over 14 amino acids. V lost 0 bases to trimming and J lost 3 bases, with 10 bases between them. The CDR3 DNA is TGCGCCAGCAGCTTGGGCAGCTACGGCTACGAGCAGTACTTC. Protein: CASSLGSYGYEQYF.

This clonotype was counted at least ten times. The V and J genes are TRBV12-3 or TRBV12-4 and TRBJ2-7, with D possibly being TRBD1 (6 bases). V was cut by 1 base and J by 9 bases, with 16 bases left in between. The length of the CDR3 is 14 residues. This chain's CDR3 is CASSLVPDRFGQYF. The DNA of the CDR3 is TGTGCCAGCAGTTTAGTGCCGGACAGATTCGGGCAGTACTTC.

This clonotype has only a few counts. The CDR3 is CASSLRRPTSPYEQFF. The CDR3 DNA is TGTGCCAGCAGTTTGCGTAGACCTACTAGTCCATATGAGCAGTTCTTC. The rearrangement uses TRBV12-3 or TRBV12-4 and TRBJ2-1; weak D call: TRBD2 (5 bases). V was pared by 3 bases and J by 8 bases, with 20 bases between. This CDR3 spans 16 amino acids.

This clonotype came up many times. This sequence joins TRBV12-3 or TRBV12-4 and TRBJ1-4; D remains ambiguous. This CDR3 contains 14 residues. V lost 3 bases and J lost 4, with 9 bases in between. CDR3 sequence: CASSLIDGNEKLFF. CDR3 in DNA: TGTGCCAGCAGTTTGATCGACGGTAATGAAAAACTGTTTTTT.

At least ten counts were recorded for this clonotype. CDR3 in DNA: TGCAGTGTCCCTAGCGGGAGGAGGACCGGGGAGCTGTTTTTT. This sequence encodes CSVPSGRRTGELFF. V is TRBV20-1 and J is TRBJ2-2; 11 bases are shared with TRBD2. This CDR3 has 14 residues. The J segment lost 5 bases and the V segment lost 7 bases, leaving 6 bases of the junction unmatched. Germline CDR1 and CDR2: DFQATT and SNEGSKA (reference sequence).

This clonotype has only a few counts. The gene calls are TRBV7-9 and TRBJ2-5; possibly TRBD2 for D (6 bases). Germline V gives CDR1 SEHNR, CDR2 FQNEAQ (reference sequence). V lost 4 bases and J lost 5, with 17 bases in between. The CDR3 extends over 15 amino acids. The CDR3 protein is CASSSSTSPDETQYF. Here the CDR3 DNA reads TGTGCCAGCAGCTCCTCGACTAGTCCCGACGAGACCCAGTACTTC.

At least ten counts were recorded for this clonotype. The chain joins TRBV15 to TRBJ2-3; 7 bases agree with TRBD2. The CDR3 extends over 13 amino acids. Looked up from germline, CDR1 is LNHNV and CDR2 is YYDKDF (reference sequence). Unmatched junction bases numbered 4, after V lost 8 bases and J lost 2 bases. Here the CDR3 reads CATSSGATDTQYF. The CDR3 nucleotides read TGTGCCACCTCTAGCGGAGCCACAGATACGCAGTATTTT.

This clonotype was counted between two and nine times. J is TRBJ1-3 and V is TRBV5-1; D ambiguous. CDR3 size: 16 residues. From germline, CDR1 is SGHRS and CDR2 YFSETQ. V was shortened by 0 bases and J by 3 bases, with 13 bases between the two germline ends. This CDR3 reads CASSLDRKDGGNTIYF. The CDR3 coding sequence is TGCGCCAGCAGCTTGGACCGAAAGGACGGTGGAAACACCATATATTTT.